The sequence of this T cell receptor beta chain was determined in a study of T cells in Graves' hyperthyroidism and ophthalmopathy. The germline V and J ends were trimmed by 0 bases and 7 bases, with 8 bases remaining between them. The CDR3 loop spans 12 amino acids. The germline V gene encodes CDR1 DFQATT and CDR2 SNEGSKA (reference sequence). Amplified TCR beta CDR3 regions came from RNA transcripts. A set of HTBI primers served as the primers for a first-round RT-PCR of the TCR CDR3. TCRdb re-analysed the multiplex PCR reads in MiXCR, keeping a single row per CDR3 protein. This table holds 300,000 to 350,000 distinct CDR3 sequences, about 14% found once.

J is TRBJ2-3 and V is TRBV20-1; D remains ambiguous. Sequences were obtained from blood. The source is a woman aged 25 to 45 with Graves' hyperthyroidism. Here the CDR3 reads CSARDEGNTQYF. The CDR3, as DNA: TGCAGTGCTAGAGACGAAGGAAATACGCAGTATTTT.